This entry describes one TCR beta chain. This sample was taken from a study of shared clonotypes between healthy human individuals. Produced via immunoSEQ multiplex PCR; TCRdb's table is partial and in-frame only. The sample lists 800,000 to 1,200,000 clones, around 82% seen once, with 0.5% to 0.6% in the top ten. Germline CDR1 and CDR2: MNHEY and SMNVEV (reference sequence). CDR3 length equals 13 residues. The V end lost 3 bases, the J end lost 3 bases, and 8 bases lay between the germline ends. The sequencing sample was made of memory CD4+ T cells from PBMCs. Specified subset: CD45RA-negative fraction. This chain connects TRBV27 to TRBJ1-2; D unresolved. This TCR came from a man aged 18 to 29 in good health. Some clones in this sample may be carry-over from other donors' samples. The CDR3 loop is CASSFNLDYGYTF. As DNA, the CDR3 is TGTGCCAGCAGTTTCAACTTGGACTATGGCTACACCTTC.